This T cell receptor beta chain originates from a study of CD8+ T cells in alopecia areata (dated 2018 in TCRdb). Regarding the complete study: Treated patients were enrolled in an open-label pilot trial of oral tofacitinib at 5 to 10 mg twice daily for moderate-to-severe alopecia areata. For the treated patients, the SALT score, which quantifies what percentage of scalp surface area is affected, served as the measure of disease severity. TCRbeta CDR3 regions were amplified by immunoSEQ multiplex PCR using 35 Vbeta forward and 13 Jbeta reverse primers. RNA was extracted with the PAXgene miRNA kit for fixed scalp, the miRNeasy kit for PBMCs, and the RNeasy kit for mouse skin. High-throughput TCRbeta sequencing was used to examine T cell clonal expansion in alopecia areata in both the C3H/HeJ mouse model and human patients. Human TCRbeta sequencing covered scalp tissue and sorted CD4+ and CD8+ peripheral blood T cells from patchy and totalis/universalis alopecia areata patients and healthy controls. Scalp clonality was compared among normal scalp (n=4), patchy alopecia areata scalp (n=8), and alopecia totalis/universalis scalp (n=8). Patients stayed on tofacitinib for 6 to 18 months and then had 6 months of follow-up off drug so that delayed response and recurrence could be assessed. Patients on tofacitinib were biopsied at baseline and after 4 and 24 weeks of treatment, and several of the patients also had a later scalp biopsy. Points the paper makes about the study in general: Compared with normal scalp, lesional scalp, particularly in alopecia totalis/universalis, had higher clonality and more expanded CD8+ clones, which suggests antigenic drive. TCR sequences shared between patients were less clear than in mice, possibly partly because of HLA diversity in the patient population. Scalp TCR repertoire analysis is complicated because resident alphabeta T cells in normal human skin are also sequenced, whereas mouse skin is dominated by gammadelta T cells. Tofacitinib significantly decreased scalp clonality and the number of expanded CD8+ clones among the top 100 scalp clones. Many expanded lesional clones were found to persist in scalp and blood during tofacitinib treatment, and relapse after treatment cessation may be partly explained by this persistence. The treated cohort was small, with a single nonresponder, so links between baseline CD8+ expansion and response need larger studies.

The sample's time point label is to be understood as: approximately 4 weeks on oral tofacitinib. The treatment or condition label corresponds to: oral pan-JAK inhibitor, 5-10 mg twice daily. Lesional scalp punch biopsies and peripheral blood were collected from alopecia areata patients. PBMCs were separated by density centrifugation and stained for CD3, CD4 and CD8, after which CD4+ and CD8+ T cells were sorted on a FACSAria. With regard to this clone: The antigen this receptor binds is unknown. No base quality information exists; no much larger clone differs at one position.

At the junction V is shortened by 7 bases and J by 4 bases, with 21 bases in between. CDR1 and CDR2 are drawn from the germline V gene: SGDLS, YYNGEE. The CDR3 numbers 16 residues from cysteine through phenylalanine. Just the 48-base CDR3 DNA is kept, in frame starting at base 1. Library generation was performed with the immunoSEQ multiplex PCR assay. To provide template for TCR sequencing, every sample had RNA extracted and reverse transcribed into cDNA. First-strand cDNA was synthesized using SuperScript III with a 2:1 mix of oligo-dT and random hexamers. A synthetic immune receptor repertoire was used to assess amplification bias, and residual bias was removed computationally. Regarding the original processing steps: Raw reads were preprocessed for error removal, and CDR3 was defined according to IMGT conventions as running from the conserved cysteine to phenylalanine. To get clonality, Shannon entropy was normalized by log2 of the number of productive unique TCRs and the result was subtracted from 1. Whether each scalp clone was CD4 or CD8 was inferred by checking scalp TCRbeta sequences against the CD4 and CD8 repertoires from sorted blood. This is the immuneACCESS table as TCRdb keeps it, with only in-frame sequences that have V and J called. A part of the clones is gone; compared with another copy, unresolved V genes explain less than half, and the rest is unexplained. V and J calls and clone size are as listed in that table; D and trimming were resolved from the DNA. This sample is represented by some 150,000 clones; 82% of them were singletons. Of the sample, around a quarter is held by the ten largest clones.

The sequenced sample was CD8+ T cells sorted from blood, obtained at week 4, from a patient treated with tofacitinib. The clonotype originates from a human donor with alopecia areata. The rearranged segments are TRBV9 and TRBJ2-1, with the D call tentatively TRBD1 or TRBD2, each fitting 5 bases. The CDR3 region has the sequence CASGAAGSSPYNEQFF. The DNA sequence is given as TGTGCCAGCGGCGCCGCAGGGAGTTCCCCTTACAATGAGCAGTTCTTC.